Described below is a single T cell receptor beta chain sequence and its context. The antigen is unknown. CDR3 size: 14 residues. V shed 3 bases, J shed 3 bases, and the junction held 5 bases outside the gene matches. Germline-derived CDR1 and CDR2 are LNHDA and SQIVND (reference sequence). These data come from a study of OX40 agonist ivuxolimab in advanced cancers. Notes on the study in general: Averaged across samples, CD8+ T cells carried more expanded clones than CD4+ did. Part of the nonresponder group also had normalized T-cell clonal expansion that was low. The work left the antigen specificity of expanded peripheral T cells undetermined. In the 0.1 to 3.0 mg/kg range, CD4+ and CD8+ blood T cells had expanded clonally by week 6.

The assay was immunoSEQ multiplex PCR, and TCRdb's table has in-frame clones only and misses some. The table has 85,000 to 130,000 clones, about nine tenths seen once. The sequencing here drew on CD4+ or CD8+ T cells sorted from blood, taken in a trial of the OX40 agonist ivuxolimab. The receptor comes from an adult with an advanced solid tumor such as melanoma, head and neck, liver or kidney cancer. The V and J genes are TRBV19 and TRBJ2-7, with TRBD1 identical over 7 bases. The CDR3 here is CASSIPGQFYEQYF. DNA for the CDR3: TGTGCCAGTAGTATCCCGGGACAGTTCTACGAGCAGTACTTC.